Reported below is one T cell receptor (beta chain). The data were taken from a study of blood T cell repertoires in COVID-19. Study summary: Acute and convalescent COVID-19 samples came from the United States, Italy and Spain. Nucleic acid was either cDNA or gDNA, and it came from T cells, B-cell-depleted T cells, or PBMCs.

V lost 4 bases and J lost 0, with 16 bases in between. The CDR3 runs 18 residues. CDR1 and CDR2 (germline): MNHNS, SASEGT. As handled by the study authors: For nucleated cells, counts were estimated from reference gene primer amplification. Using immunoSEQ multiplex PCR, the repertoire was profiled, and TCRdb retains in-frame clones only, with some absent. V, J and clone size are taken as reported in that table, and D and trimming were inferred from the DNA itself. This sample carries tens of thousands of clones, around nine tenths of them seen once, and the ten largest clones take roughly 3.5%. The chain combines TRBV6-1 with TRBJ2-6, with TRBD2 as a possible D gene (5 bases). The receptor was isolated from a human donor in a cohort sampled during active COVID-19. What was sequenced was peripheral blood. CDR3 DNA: TGTGCCAGCAGTGGCCCATCCGCCGGAGGCTCTGGGGCCAACGTCCTGACTTTC. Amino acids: CASSGPSAGGSGANVLTF.